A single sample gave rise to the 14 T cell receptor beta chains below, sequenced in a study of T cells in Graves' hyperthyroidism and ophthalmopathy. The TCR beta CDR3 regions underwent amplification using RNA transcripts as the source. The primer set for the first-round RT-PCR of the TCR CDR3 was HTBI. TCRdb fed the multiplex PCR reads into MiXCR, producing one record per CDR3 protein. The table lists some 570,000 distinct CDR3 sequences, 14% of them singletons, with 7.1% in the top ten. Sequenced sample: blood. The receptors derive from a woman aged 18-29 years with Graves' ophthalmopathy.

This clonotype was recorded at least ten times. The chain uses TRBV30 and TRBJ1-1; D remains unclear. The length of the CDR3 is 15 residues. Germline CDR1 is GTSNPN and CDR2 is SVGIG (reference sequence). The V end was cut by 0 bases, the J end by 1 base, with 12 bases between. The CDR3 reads CAWSVSINWNTEAFF. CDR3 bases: TGTGCCTGGAGTGTAAGTATCAATTGGAACACTGAAGCTTTCTTT.

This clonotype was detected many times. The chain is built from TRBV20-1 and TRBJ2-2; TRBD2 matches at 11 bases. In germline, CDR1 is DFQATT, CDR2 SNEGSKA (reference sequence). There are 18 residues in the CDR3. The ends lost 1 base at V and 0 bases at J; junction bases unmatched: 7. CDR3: CSARGLAGPNANTGELFF. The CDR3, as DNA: TGCAGTGCTAGAGGACTAGCGGGACCCAACGCGAACACCGGGGAGCTGTTTTTT.

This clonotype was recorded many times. The chain's CDR3 is CASSRGLPLSSYNEQFF. The CDR3 region has the DNA TGTGCCAGCAGCCGGGGACTACCCTTGAGCTCCTACAATGAGCAGTTCTTC. The V gene is TRBV27, the J gene TRBJ2-1; TRBD2 aligns across 7 bases. The ends lost 6 bases at V and 0 bases at J; junction bases unmatched: 11. From germline, CDR1 is MNHEY and CDR2 SMNVEV (reference sequence). The CDR3 spans 17 residues.

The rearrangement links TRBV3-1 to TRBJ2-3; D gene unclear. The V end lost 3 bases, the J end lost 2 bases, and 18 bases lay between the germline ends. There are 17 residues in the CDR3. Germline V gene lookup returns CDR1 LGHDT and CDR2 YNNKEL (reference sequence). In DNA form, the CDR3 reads TGTGCCAGCAGCCAGGACGGAGCCTGGGAACACACAGATACGCAGTATTTT. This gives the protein CASSQDGAWEHTDTQYF.

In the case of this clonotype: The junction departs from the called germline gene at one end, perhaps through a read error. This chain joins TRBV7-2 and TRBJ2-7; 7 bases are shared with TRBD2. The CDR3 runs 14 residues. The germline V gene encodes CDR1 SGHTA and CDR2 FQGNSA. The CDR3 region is CAGSPGDYRYEQYF. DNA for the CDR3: TGTGCCGGCAGCCCTGGGGACTATCGCTACGAGCAGTACTTC.

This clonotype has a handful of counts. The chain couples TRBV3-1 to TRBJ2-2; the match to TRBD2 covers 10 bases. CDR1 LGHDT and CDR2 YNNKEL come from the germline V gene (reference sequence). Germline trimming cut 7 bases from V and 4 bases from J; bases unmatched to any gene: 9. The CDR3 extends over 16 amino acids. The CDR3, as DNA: TGTGCCAGCATGAGGCTAGCGGGAGCCATCACCGGGGAGCTGTTTTTT. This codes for CASMRLAGAITGELFF.

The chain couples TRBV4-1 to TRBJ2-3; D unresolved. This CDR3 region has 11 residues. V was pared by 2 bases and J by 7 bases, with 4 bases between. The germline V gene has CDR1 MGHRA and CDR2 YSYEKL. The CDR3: CASSQRNTQYF. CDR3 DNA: TGCGCCAGCAGCCAACGGAATACGCAGTATTTT.

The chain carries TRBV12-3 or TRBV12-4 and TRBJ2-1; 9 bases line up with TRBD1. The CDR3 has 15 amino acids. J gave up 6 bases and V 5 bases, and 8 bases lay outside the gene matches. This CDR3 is CASSLADRGSNEQFF. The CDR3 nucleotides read TGTGCCAGCAGTCTCGCGGACAGGGGTAGCAATGAGCAGTTCTTC.

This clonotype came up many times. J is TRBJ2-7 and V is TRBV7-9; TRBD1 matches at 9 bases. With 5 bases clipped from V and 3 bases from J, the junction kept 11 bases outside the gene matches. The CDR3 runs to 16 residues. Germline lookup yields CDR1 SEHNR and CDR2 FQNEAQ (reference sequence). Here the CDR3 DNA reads TGTGCCAGCAGCCACGGGTCCCGGACAGGGGACTACGAGCAGTACTTC. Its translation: CASSHGSRTGDYEQYF.

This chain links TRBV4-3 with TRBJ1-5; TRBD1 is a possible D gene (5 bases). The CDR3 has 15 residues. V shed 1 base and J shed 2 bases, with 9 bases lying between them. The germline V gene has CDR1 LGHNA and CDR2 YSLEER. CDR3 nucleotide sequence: TGCGCCAGCAGCCAAGGGCGGGGGGGCAATCAGCCCCAGCATTTT. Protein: CASSQGRGGNQPQHF.

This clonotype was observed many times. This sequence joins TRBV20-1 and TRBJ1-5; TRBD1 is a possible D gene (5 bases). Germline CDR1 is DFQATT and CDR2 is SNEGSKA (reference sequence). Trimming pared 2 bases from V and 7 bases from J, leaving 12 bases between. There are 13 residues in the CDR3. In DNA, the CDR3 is TGCAGTGCTAGATCAGGGTTGCGGCAGCCCCAGCATTTT. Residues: CSARSGLRQPQHF.

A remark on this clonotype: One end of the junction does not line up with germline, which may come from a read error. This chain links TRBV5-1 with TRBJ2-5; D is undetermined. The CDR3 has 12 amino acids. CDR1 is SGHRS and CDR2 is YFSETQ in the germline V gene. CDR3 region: CASSLGEETPYF. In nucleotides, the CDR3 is TGCGCCAGCAGCTTGGGGGAAGAGACCCCGTACTTC.

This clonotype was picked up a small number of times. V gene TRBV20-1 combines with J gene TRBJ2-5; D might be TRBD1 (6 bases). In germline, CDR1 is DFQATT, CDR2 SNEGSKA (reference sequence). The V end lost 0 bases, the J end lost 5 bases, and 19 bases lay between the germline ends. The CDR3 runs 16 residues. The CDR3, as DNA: TGCAGTGCTAGAGATCCTAACAGGGCCTACTCCGAGACCCAGTACTTC. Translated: CSARDPNRAYSETQYF.

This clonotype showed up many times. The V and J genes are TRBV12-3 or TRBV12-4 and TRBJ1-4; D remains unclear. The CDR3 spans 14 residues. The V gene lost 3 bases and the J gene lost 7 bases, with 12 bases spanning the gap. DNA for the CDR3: TGTGCCAGCAGTTTCCGGGATCTTGGTGAAAAACTGTTTTTT. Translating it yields CASSFRDLGEKLFF.